The 14 T cell receptor beta chains presented below share a single source sample, sequenced in a study of monozygotic twins with inflammatory bowel disease. TCRdb processed the 5' RACE reads again and assigns one entry to each CDR3 protein, with no DNA. Here the sample table reports approximately 300,000 distinct CDR3 sequences. Sequenced material: blood. These receptors originate from a human donor with ulcerative colitis or Crohn's disease, or a healthy co-twin of an affected twin (not recorded which).

The chain uses TRBV20-1 and TRBJ2-1; with no DNA, the TCRdb D assignment of TRBD2 cannot be verified. Germline loops: CDR1 DFQATT, CDR2 SNEGSKA (reference sequence). The CDR3 spans 13 residues. This CDR3 is CSATGTSGVEQFF.

The J gene is TRBJ1-3, the V gene TRBV7-2; there is no DNA to check the TCRdb D call of TRBD1. The CDR3 runs 17 residues. Germline V gene sequence: CDR1 SGHTA, CDR2 FQGNSA. The CDR3 protein is CASSLVSGLAPGNTIYF.

This chain links TRBV29-1 with TRBJ2-7; TCRdb reports TRBD1, a call that lacks DNA to check it against. The CDR3 extends over 14 amino acids. Germline lookup yields CDR1 SQVTM and CDR2 ANQGSEA. CDR3 sequence reads: CSVSPGQGDYEQYF.

The chain carries TRBV27 and TRBJ1-5. The CDR3 loop spans 14 amino acids. Germline V gene data show CDR1 as MNHEY and CDR2 as SMNVEV (reference sequence). CDR3 loop: CASSLRRSNQPQHF.

V gene TRBV12-3 or TRBV12-4 combines with J gene TRBJ1-2. The CDR3 sequence is 11 residues long. The CDR3 protein is CASSPGYGYTF.

V gene TRBV25-1 combines with J gene TRBJ2-3; TCRdb returns TRBD1, unconfirmable since there is no DNA. This CDR3 region has 16 residues. Germline-derived CDR1 and CDR2 are MGHDK and SYGVNS. The CDR3 sequence: CASRSFPGQGGDTQYF.

The chain combines TRBV28 with TRBJ2-7; TCRdb's D call of TRBD2 is untestable without DNA. Germline assignment: CDR1 MDHEN and CDR2 SYDVKM. The CDR3 runs to 14 residues. The CDR3 sequence is CASSLGDYPYEQYF.

The chain has TRBV7-2 and TRBJ2-1; no DNA is available, so the TRBD2 call from TCRdb remains unchecked. Germline lookup yields CDR1 SGHTA and CDR2 FQGNSA. This CDR3 is 14 amino acids long. The CDR3 spells CASSSKSRYNEQFF. Filled out from reference TRBV7-2 and TRBJ2-1, the complete variable domain reads GAGVSQSPSNKVTEKGKDVELRCDPISGHTALYWYRQSLGQGLEFLIYFQGNSAPDKSGLPSDRFSAERTGGSVSTLTIQRTQQEDSAVYLCASSSKSRYNEQFFGPGTRLTVL.

V is TRBV7-9 and J is TRBJ1-6; TCRdb calls TRBD1, which cannot be checked without DNA. CDR1 SEHNR and CDR2 FQNEAQ come from the germline V gene (reference sequence). CDR3 size: 14 residues. The chain's CDR3 is CASSGGTANSPLHF.

The rearrangement uses TRBV6-5 and TRBJ1-2. Germline V gene data show CDR1 as MNHEY and CDR2 as SVGAGI. The CDR3 length is 15 residues. CDR3 amino acids: CASSYSSRQLYGYTF.

The chain uses TRBV7-9 and TRBJ2-1; TCRdb picks TRBD1, but there is no DNA to check that call. Germline V gene data show CDR1 as SEHNR and CDR2 as FQNEAQ (reference sequence). The CDR3 is made up of 17 amino acids. The CDR3 loop reads CASSLEGGVAVYNEQFF.

The chain is built from TRBV20-1 and TRBJ2-1; TCRdb picks TRBD2, but there is no DNA to check that call. The CDR3 contains 14 residues. Germline CDR1 and CDR2: DFQATT and SNEGSKA (reference sequence). The CDR3 protein is CSARGGLAGDEQFF.

The rearrangement joins TRBV7-2 to TRBJ2-5; TCRdb's assignment of TRBD2 cannot be checked, as there is no DNA. Per germline, CDR1 SGHTA and CDR2 FQGNSA. The CDR3 is made up of 16 amino acids. CDR3 loop: CASSLAPLAGEETQYF.

The rearrangement links TRBV28 to TRBJ2-7. The CDR3 contains 11 residues. Germline V gene data show CDR1 as MDHEN and CDR2 as SYDVKM. CDR3 sequence reads: CASLSGYEQYF.